A selection of T cell receptor beta chains follows, all from one sample in a study of early T cells in non-severe SARS-CoV-2 infection. MiXCR, applied by TCRdb to the 5' RACE reads, yields one record per CDR3 protein. The sample has approximately 97,000 distinct CDR3 sequences, roughly 11% seen once. Source: whole blood, taken at baseline. These receptors originate from an adult who was a healthcare worker with PCR-confirmed SARS-CoV-2 infection or an uninfected control (not recorded which). Each CDR3 is given with its conserved first and last residue. The size of a clone is reported for some rows only, either as once, few or many, or as a class for expanded clones.

CASSRRTGNTGELFF,NA,TRBV27,TRBJ2-2
CATSYTGLTTGLAGESDTQYF,NA,TRBV15,TRBJ2-3
CSAGGTSGEGVTGELFF,many,TRBV29-1,TRBJ2-2
CASSAGFSPYNSPLHF,few,TRBV9,TRBJ1-6
CASSFGTSGSSYEQYF,NA,TRBV6-2/TRBV6-3,TRBJ2-7
CASSLALSPLHF,NA,TRBV7-9,TRBJ1-6
CVSSPRDLRSGANVLTF,NA,TRBV7-9,TRBJ2-6
CASRLKETQYF,NA,TRBV6-5,TRBJ2-5
CASRFAERSTDTQYF,many,TRBV11-2,TRBJ2-3
CASSVTSGRARGDTQYF,NA,TRBV12-3/TRBV12-4,TRBJ2-3
CASTRQRMNTEAFF,few,TRBV2,TRBJ1-1
CASSLMSGEQFF,many,TRBV5-4,TRBJ2-1
CASSLSAVSDGYTF,few,TRBV5-1,TRBJ1-2
CASSQDRATGSELFF,many,TRBV4-3,TRBJ2-2
CASSPDLAGVVDEQFF,few,TRBV18,TRBJ2-1
CASSQDTALDQETQYF,few,TRBV4-2,TRBJ2-5
CASSFSGSGLAHNEQFF,NA,TRBV6-5,TRBJ2-1
CASSQDLGTSPDEQYF,many,TRBV3-1,TRBJ2-7
CASSGGNEQFF,many,TRBV2,TRBJ2-1
CSVGGGSNQPQHF,NA,TRBV29-1,TRBJ1-5